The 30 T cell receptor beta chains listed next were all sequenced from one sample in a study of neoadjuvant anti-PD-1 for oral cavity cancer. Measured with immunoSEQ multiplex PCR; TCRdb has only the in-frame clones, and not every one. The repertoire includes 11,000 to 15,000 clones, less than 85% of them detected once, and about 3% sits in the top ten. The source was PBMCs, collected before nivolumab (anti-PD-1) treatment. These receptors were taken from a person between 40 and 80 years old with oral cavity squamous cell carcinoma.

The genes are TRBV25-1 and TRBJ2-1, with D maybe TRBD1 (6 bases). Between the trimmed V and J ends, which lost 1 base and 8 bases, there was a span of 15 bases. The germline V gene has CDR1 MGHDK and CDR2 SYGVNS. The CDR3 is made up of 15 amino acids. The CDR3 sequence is CASSELGAGGYEQFF. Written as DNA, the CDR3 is TGTGCCAGCAGTGAATTAGGGGCTGGGGGCTATGAGCAGTTCTTC.

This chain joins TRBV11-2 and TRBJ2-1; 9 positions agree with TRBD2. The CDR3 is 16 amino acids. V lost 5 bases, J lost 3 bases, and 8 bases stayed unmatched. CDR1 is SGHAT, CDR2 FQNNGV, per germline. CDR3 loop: CASSLLAGVDYNEQFF. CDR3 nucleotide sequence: TGTGCCAGCAGCCTATTAGCGGGGGTGGACTACAATGAGCAGTTCTTC.

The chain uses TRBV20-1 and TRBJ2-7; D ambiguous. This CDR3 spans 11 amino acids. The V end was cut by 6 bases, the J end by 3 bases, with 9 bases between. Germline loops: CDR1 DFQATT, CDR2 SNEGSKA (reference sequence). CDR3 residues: CSAKTGYEQYF. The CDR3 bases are TGCAGTGCGAAGACGGGCTACGAGCAGTACTTC.

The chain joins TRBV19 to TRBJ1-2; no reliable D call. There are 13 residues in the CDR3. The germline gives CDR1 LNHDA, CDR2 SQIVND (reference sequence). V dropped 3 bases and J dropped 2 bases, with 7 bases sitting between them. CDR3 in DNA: TGTGCCAGTAGTATCGGCAGCAACTATGGCTACACCTTC. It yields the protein CASSIGSNYGYTF.

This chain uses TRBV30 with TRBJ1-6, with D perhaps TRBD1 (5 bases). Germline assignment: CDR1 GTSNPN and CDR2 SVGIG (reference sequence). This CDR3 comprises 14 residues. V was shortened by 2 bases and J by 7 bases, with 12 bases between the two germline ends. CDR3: CAWSNSGRNSPLHF. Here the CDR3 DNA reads TGTGCCTGGAGTAATTCAGGGAGGAATTCACCCCTCCACTTT.

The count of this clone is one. CDR3 loop: CASSEQGTGELFF. The CDR3 DNA reads TGTGCCAGCAGTGAGCAGGGAACCGGGGAGCTGTTTTTT. The chain couples TRBV2 to TRBJ2-2; weak D call: TRBD1 (5 bases). The CDR3 consists of 13 residues. Trimming cost V 3 bases and J 5 bases, with 7 bases left between them. Germline V gene lookup returns CDR1 SNHLY and CDR2 FYNNEI.

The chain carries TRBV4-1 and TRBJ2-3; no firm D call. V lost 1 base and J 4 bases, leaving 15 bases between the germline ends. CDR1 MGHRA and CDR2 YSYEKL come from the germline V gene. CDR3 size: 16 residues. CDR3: CASSQVGREVPDTQYF. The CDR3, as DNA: TGCGCCAGCAGCCAAGTTGGTCGAGAAGTGCCAGATACGCAGTATTTT.

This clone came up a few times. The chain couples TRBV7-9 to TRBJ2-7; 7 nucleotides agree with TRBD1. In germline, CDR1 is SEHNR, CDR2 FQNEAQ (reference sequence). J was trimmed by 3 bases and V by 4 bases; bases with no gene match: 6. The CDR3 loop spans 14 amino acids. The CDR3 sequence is CASSSRTGHYEQYF. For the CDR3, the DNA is TGTGCCAGCAGCTCCCGGACAGGACACTACGAGCAGTACTTC.

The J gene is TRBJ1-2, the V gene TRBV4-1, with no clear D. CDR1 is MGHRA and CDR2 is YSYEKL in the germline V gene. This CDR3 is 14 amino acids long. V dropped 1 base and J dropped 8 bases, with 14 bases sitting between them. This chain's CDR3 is CASSQGVGLGGYTF. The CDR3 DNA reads TGCGCCAGCAGCCAAGGGGTGGGCCTCGGGGGCTACACCTTC.

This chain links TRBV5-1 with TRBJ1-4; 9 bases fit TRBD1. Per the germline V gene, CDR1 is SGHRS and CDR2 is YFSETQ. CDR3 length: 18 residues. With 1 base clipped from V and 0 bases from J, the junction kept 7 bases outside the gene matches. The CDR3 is CASSLRQGVLATNEKLFF. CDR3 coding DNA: TGCGCCAGCAGCTTGAGACAGGGGGTCTTAGCAACTAATGAAAAACTGTTTTTT.

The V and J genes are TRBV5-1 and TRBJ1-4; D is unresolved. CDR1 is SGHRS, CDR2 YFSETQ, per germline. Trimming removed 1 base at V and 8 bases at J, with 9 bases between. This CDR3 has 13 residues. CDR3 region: CASSLSSGEKLFF. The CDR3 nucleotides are TGCGCCAGCAGCTTGTCCTCGGGGGAAAAACTGTTTTTT.

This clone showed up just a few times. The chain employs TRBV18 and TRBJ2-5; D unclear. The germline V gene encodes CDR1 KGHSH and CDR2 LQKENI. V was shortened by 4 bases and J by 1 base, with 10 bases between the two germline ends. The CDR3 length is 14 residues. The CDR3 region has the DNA TGTGCCAGCTCACTCACGGTAGGCCAAGAGACCCAGTACTTC. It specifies CASSLTVGQETQYF.

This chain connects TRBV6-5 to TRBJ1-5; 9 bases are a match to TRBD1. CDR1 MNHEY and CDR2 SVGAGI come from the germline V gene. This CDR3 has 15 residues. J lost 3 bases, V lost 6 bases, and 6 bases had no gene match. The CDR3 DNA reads TGTGCCAGCAGGGGGCGGGACAGGGACAATCAGCCCCAGCATTTT. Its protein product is CASRGRDRDNQPQHF.

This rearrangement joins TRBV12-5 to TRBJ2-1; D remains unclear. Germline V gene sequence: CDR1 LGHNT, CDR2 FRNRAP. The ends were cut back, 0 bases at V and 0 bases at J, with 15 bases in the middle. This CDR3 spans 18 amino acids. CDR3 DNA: TGTGCTAGTGGTTTGGTATGGCAACCGGACGGCTCCTACAATGAGCAGTTCTTC. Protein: CASGLVWQPDGSYNEQFF.

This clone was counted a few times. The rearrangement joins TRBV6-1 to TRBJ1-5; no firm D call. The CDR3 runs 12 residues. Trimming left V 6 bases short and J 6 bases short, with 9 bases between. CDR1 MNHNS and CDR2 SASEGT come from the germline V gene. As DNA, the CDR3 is TGTGCCAGCAGGGAGACCCCTCAGCCCCAGCATTTT. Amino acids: CASRETPQPQHF.

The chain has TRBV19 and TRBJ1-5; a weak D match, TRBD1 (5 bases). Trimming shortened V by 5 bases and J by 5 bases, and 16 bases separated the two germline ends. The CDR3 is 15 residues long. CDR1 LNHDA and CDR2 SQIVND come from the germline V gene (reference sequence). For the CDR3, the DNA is TGTGCCAGTAGTGACAGCATAAGGGGATATCAGCCCCAGCATTTT. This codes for CASSDSIRGYQPQHF.

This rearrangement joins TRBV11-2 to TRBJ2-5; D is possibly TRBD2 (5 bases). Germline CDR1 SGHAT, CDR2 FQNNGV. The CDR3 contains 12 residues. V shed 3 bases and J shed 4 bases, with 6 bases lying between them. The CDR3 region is CASSFAGETQYF. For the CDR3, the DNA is TGTGCCAGCAGCTTCGCGGGAGAGACCCAGTACTTC.

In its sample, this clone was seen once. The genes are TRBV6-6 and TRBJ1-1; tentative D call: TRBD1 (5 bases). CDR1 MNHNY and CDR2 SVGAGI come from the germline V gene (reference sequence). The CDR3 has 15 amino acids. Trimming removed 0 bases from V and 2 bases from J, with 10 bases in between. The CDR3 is CASSYSSGGNTEAFF. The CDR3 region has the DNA TGTGCCAGCAGTTACTCGAGTGGGGGTAACACTGAAGCTTTCTTT.

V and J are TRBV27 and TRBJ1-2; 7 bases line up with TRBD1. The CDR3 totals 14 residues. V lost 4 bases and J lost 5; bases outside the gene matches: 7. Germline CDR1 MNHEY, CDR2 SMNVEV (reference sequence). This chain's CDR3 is CASSSSGQAYGYTF. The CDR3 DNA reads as TGTGCCAGCAGTTCCTCCGGACAGGCTTATGGCTACACCTTC.

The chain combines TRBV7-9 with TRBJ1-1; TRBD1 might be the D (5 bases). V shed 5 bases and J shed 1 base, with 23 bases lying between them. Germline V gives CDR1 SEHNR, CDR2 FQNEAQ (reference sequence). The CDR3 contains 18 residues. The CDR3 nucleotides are TGTGCCAGCAGCCTCCCCAGGGTTTGGGAAACTTCGAACACTGAAGCTTTCTTT. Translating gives CASSLPRVWETSNTEAFF.

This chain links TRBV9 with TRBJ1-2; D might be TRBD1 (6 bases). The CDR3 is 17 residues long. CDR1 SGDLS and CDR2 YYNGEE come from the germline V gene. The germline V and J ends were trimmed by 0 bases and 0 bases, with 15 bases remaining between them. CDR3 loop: CASSVAPTGYSNYGYTF. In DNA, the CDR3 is TGTGCCAGCAGCGTAGCGCCTACAGGGTACTCTAACTATGGCTACACCTTC.

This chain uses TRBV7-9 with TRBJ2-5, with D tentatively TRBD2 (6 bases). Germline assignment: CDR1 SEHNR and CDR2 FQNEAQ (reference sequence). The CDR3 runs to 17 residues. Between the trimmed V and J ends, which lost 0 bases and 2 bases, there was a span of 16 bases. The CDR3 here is CASSLANPGLRQETQYF. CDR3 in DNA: TGTGCCAGCAGCTTAGCAAACCCGGGACTCCGTCAAGAGACCCAGTACTTC.

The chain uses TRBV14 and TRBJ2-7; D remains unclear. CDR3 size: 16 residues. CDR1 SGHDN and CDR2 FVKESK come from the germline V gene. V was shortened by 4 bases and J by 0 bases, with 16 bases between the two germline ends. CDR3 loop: CASSPTAGRSSYEQYF. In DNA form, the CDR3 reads TGTGCCAGCAGCCCGACGGCAGGTAGGAGCTCCTACGAGCAGTACTTC. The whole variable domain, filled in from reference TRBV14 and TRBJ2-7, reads EAGVTQFPSHSVIEKGQTVTLRCDPISGHDNLYWYRRVMGKEIKFLLHFVKESKQDESGMPNNRFLAERTGGTYSTLKVQPAELEDSGVYFCASSPTAGRSSYEQYFGPGTRLTVT.

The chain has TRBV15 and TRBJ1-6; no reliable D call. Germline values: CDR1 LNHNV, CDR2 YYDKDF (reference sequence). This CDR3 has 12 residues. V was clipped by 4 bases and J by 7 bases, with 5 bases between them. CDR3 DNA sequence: TGTGCCACCAGCACCGCAAATTCACCCCTCCACTTT. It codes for CATSTANSPLHF.

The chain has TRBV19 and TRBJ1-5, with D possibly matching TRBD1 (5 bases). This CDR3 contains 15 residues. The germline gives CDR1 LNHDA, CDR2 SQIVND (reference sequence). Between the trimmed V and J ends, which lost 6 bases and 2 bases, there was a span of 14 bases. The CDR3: CASRGVGSGNQPQHF. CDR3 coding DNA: TGTGCCAGTAGGGGGGTGGGAAGTGGCAATCAGCCCCAGCATTTT.

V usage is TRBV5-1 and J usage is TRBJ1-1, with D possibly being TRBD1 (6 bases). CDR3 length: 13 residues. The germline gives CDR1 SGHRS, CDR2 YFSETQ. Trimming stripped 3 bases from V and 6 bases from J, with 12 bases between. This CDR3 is CASSSGVRAEAFF. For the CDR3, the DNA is TGCGCCAGCAGCTCAGGGGTTCGCGCTGAAGCTTTCTTT.

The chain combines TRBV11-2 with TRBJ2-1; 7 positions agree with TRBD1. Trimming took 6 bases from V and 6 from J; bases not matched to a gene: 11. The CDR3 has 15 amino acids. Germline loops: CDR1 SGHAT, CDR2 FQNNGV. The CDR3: CASRLPGQRSNEQFF. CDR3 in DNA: TGTGCCAGCAGGCTACCGGGACAGAGATCCAATGAGCAGTTCTTC.

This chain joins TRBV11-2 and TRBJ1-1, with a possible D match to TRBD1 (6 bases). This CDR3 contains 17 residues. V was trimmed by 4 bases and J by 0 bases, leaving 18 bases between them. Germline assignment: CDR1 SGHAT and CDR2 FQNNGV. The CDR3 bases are TGTGCCAGCAGCTCTATACAGGGTGGGGCCTTGAACACTGAAGCTTTCTTT. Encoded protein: CASSSIQGGALNTEAFF.

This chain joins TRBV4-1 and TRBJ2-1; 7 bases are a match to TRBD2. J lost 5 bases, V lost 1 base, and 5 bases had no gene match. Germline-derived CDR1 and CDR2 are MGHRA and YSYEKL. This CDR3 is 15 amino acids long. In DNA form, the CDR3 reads TGCGCCAGCAGCCAAGTATGGCGGGGGAACAATGAGCAGTTCTTC. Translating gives CASSQVWRGNNEQFF.

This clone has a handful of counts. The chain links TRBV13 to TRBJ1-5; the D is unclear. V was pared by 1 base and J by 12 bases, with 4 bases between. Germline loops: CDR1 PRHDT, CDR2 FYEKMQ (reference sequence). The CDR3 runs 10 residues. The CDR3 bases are TGTGCCAGCAGCTTAGCAGTCCAGCATTTT. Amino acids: CASSLAVQHF.